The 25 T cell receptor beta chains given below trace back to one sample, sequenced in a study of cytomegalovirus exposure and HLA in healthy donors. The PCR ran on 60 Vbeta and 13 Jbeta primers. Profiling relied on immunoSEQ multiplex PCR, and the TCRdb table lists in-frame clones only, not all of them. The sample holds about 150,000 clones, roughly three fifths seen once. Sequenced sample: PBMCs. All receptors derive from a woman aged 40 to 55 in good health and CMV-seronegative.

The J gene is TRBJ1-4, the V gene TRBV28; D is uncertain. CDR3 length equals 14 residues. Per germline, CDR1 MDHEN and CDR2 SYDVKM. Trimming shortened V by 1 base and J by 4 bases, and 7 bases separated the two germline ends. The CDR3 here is CASSLSGFNEKLFF. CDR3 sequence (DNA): TGTGCCAGCAGTTTATCGGGGTTTAATGAAAAACTGTTTTTT.

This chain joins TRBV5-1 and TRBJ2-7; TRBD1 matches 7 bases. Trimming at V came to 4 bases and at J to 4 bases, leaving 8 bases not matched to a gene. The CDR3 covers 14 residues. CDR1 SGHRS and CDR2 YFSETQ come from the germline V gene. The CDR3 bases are TGCGCCAGCAGCCGAGGACAGGTCCCTTACGAGCAGTACTTC. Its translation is CASSRGQVPYEQYF.

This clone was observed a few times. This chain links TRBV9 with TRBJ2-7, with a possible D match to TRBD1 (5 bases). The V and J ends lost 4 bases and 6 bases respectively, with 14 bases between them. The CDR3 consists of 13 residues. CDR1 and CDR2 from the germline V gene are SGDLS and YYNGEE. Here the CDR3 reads CASSLIDSAEQYF. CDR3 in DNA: TGTGCCAGCAGCCTAATCGACAGCGCCGAGCAGTACTTC.

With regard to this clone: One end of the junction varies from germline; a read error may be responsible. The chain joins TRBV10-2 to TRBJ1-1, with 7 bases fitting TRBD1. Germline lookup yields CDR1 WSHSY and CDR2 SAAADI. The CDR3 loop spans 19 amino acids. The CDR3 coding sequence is TGCGCCAGCAGTGAGTCCAGGAGGGGGCTTGCTTTCATGAACGCTGAAGCTTTCTTT. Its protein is CASSESRRGLAFMNAEAFF.

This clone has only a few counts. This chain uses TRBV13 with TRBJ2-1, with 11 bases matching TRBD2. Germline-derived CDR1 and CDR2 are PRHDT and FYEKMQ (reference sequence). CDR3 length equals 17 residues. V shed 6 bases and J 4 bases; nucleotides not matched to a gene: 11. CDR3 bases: TGTGCCAGCAGACCTACCGGGACTAGCGGTATTTACAATGAGCAGTTCTTC. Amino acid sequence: CASRPTGTSGIYNEQFF.

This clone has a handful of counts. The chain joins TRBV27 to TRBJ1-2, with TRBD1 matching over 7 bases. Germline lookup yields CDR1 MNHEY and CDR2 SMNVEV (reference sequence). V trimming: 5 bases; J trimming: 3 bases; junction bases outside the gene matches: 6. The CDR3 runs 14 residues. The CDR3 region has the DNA TGTGCCAGCAGTCTCTTACAGGGGCACTATGGCTACACCTTC. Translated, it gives CASSLLQGHYGYTF.

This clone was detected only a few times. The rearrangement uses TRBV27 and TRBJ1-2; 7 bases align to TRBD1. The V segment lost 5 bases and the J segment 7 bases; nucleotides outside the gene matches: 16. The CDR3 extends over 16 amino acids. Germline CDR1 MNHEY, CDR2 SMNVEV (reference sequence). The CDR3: CASSLGTVGVRSGYTF. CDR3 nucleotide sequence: TGTGCCAGCAGTCTCGGGACAGTGGGGGTAAGGAGTGGCTACACCTTC.

CDR3 sequence reads: CASSDKRSGMNTEAFF. DNA for the CDR3: TGTGCCAGCAGTGACAAAAGGAGCGGGATGAACACTGAAGCTTTCTTT. This chain uses TRBV2 with TRBJ1-1, with D hard to call. V dropped 3 bases and J dropped 0 bases, with 14 bases sitting between them. The CDR3 sequence is 16 residues long. Germline assignment: CDR1 SNHLY and CDR2 FYNNEI.

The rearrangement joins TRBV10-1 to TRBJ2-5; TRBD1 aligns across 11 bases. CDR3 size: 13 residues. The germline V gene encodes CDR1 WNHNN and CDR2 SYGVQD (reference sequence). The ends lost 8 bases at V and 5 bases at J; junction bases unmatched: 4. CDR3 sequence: CASWTGGMETQYF. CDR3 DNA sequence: TGCGCCAGCTGGACAGGGGGCATGGAGACCCAGTACTTC.

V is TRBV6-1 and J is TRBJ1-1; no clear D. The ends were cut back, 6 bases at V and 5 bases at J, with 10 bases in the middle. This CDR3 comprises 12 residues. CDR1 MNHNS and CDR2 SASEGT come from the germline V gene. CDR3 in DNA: TGTGCCAGCAGGGCTGTCTGGACTGAAGCTTTCTTT. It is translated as CASRAVWTEAFF.

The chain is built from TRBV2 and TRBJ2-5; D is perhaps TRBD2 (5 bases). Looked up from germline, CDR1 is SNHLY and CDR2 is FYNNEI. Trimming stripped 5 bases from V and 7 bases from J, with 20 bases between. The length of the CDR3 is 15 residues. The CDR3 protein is CASSLGGLLVGTQYF. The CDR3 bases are TGTGCCAGCAGTTTAGGAGGACTCCTAGTGGGGACCCAGTACTTC. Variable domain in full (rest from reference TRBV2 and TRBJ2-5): EPEVTQTPSHQVTQMGQEVILRCVPISNHLYFYWYRQILGQKVEFLVSFYNNEISEKSEIFDDQFSVERPDGSNFTLKIRSTKLEDSAMYFCASSLGGLLVGTQYFGPGTRLLVL.

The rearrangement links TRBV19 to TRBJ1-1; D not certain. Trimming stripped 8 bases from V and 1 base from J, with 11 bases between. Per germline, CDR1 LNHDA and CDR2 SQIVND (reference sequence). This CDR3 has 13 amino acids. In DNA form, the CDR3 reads TGTGCCAGTGATCGACCGGGGAACACTGAAGCTTTCTTT. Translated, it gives CASDRPGNTEAFF. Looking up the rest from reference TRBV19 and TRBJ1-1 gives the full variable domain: DGGITQSPKYLFRKEGQNVTLSCEQNLNHDAMYWYRQDPGQGLRLIYYSQIVNDFQKGDIAEGYSVSREKKESFPLTVTSAQKNPTAFYLCASDRPGNTEAFFGQGTRLTVV.

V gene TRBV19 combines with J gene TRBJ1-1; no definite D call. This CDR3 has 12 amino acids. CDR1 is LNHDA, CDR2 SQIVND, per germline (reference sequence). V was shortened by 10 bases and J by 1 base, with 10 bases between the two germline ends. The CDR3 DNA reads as TGTGCCACCGGGAGATCGAACACTGAAGCTTTCTTT. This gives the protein CATGRSNTEAFF.

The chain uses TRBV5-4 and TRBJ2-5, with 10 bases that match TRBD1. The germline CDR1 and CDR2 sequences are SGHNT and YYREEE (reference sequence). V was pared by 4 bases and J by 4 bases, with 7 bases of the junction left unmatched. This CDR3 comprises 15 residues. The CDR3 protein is CASSQTTGGGETQYF. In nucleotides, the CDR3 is TGTGCCAGCAGCCAAACGACAGGGGGCGGAGAGACCCAGTACTTC.

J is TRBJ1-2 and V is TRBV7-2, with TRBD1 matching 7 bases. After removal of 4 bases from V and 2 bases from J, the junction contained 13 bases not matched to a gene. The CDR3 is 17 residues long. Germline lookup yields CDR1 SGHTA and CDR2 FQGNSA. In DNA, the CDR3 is TGTGCCAGCAGCTCGGGACAGATTGTGAGGACGAACTATGGCTACACCTTC. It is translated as CASSSGQIVRTNYGYTF.

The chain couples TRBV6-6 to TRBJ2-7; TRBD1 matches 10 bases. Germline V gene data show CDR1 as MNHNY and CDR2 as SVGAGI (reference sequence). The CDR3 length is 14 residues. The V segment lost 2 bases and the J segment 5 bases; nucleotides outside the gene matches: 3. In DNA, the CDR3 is TGTGCCAGCAGTTACGAGACAGGGGGCAACGAGCAGTACTTC. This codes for CASSYETGGNEQYF.

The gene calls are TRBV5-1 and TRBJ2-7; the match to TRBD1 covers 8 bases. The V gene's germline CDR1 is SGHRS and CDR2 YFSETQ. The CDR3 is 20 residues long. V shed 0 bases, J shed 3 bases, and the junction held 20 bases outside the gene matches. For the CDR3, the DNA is TGCGCCAGCAGCTTGGCCCGACGGACAGGGAAGGTTGAAACGCGCTACGAGCAGTACTTC. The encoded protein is CASSLARRTGKVETRYEQYF.

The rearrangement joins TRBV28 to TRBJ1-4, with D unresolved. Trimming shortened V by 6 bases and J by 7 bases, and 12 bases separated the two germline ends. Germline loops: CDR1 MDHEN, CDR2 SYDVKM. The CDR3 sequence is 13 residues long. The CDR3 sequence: CASSHRVGEKLFF. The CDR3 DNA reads TGTGCCAGCAGCCATCGGGTCGGTGAAAAACTGTTTTTT.

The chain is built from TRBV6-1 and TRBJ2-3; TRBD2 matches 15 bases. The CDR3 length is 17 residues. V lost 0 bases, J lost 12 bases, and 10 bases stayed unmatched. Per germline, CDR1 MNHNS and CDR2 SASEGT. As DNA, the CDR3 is TGTGCCAGCAGTGAAGCGCGGACTAGCGGGGGGGCAGCATCTCAGTATTTT. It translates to CASSEARTSGGAASQYF.

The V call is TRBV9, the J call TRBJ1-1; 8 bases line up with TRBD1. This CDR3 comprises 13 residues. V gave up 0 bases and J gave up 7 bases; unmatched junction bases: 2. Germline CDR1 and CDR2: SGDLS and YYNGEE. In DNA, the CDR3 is TGTGCCAGCAGCGTAGGGGGACAGGTTGAAGCTTTCTTT. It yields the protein CASSVGGQVEAFF.

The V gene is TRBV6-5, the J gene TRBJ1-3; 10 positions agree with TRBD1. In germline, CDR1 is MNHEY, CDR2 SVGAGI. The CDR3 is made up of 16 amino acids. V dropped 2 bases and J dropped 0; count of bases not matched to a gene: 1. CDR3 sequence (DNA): TGTGCCAGCAGTTACCGGACAGGGGGCTCTGGAAACACCATATATTTT. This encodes CASSYRTGGSGNTIYF.

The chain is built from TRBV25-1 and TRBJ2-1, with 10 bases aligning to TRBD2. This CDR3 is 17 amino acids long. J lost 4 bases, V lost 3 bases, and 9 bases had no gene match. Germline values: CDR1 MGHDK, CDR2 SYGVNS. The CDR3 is CASSDVGSGGAYNEQFF. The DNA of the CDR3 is TGTGCCAGCAGTGATGTGGGGAGCGGGGGGGCGTACAATGAGCAGTTCTTC.

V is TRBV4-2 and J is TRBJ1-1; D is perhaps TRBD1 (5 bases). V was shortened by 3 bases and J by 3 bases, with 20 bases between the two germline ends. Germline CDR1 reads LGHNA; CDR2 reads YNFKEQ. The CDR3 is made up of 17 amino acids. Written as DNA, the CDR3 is TGTGCCAGCAGCCATTCGTTCCAGGGATCTAGCGACACTGAAGCTTTCTTT. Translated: CASSHSFQGSSDTEAFF.

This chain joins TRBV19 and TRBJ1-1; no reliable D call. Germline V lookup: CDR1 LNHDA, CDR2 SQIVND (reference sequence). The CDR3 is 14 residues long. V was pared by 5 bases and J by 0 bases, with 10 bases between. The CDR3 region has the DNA TGTGCCAGTAGTGATGTACAGATGAACACTGAAGCTTTCTTT. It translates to CASSDVQMNTEAFF.

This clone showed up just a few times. CDR3 DNA sequence: TGTGCCAGCAGTGATAGACTACGACAAGAGACCCAGTACTTC. It specifies CASSDRLRQETQYF. J is TRBJ2-5 and V is TRBV2; perhaps TRBD2 as D (5 bases). There are 14 residues in the CDR3. Trimming stripped 3 bases from V and 2 bases from J, with 10 bases between. The germline CDR1 and CDR2 sequences are SNHLY and FYNNEI.